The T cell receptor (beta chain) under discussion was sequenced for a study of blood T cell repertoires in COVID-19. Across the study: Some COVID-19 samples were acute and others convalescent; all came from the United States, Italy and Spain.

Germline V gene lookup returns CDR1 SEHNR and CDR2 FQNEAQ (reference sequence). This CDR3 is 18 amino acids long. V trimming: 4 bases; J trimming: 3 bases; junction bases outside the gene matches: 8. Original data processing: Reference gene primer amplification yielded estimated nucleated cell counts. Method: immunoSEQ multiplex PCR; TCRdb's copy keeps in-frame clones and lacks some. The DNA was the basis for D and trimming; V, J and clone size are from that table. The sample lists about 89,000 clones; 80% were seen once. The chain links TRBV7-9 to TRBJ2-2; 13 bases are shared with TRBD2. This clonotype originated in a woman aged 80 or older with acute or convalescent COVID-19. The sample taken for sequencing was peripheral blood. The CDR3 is CASSSGGLAGDYTGELFF. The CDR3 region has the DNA TGTGCCAGCAGCTCGGGAGGACTAGCGGGAGATTACACCGGGGAGCTGTTTTTT. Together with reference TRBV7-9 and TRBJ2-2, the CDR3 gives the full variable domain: DTGVSQNPRHKITKRGQNVTFRCDPISEHNRLYWYRQTLGQGPEFLTYFQNEAQLEKSRLLSDRFSAERPKGSFSTLEIQRTEQGDSAMYLCASSSGGLAGDYTGELFFGEGSRLTVL.